What follows is one T cell receptor beta chain and its context. Its cognate antigen has yet to be identified. No much larger clone exists at a distance of one base, and base qualities are not known. TCRbeta CDR3 regions were amplified from genomic DNA by means of the immunoSEQ Assay, a bias-controlled multiplex PCR. Under the source paper's analysis protocol: Nucleated cell counts per sample were estimated from amplification of reference gene primers within the assay. To quantify the absolute abundance of each unique TCRbeta CDR3 rearrangement, sequence reads were collapsed and filtered. Productive Simpson clonality was computed per sample as the square root of Simpson's diversity index over productive rearrangements. The clones in this table, taken by TCRdb from immuneACCESS, are in-frame only. Not every clone is retained; where verified, under half of the shortfall comes from an unresolved V gene, and the cause of the rest is unknown. Clonal size and the V and J genes are those of that table, whereas D and trimming came from the DNA. Present in this sample are tens of thousands of clones, over 75% of which were seen just once. 4% to 5% of the sample is held by the ten biggest clonotypes.

The sample originates from a study of blood T cell repertoires in COVID-19 (dated by TCRdb to 2020 to 2022). For the wider study: Collaborator samples came from the United States, Italy and Spain and covered acute and convalescent phases of COVID-19. The prospective study material was composed of cDNA or gDNA derived from T cells, B-cell-depleted T cells, or PBMCs. Where HLA class I and class II types were available, the types were taken from metadata supplied by the sample provider, not from assay-based typing. Deeply sampled blood TCRbeta repertoires from subjects exposed to, actively infected with, or recovered from COVID-19 were included in the dataset. The repertoires were released in a freely available public database intended as a resource for research on the immune response to SARS-CoV-2. Nearly every sample came with metadata listing a de-identified subject ID, COVID-19 status, age in years and sex. Samples were obtained from the ongoing ImmuneRACE study (first 160 participants) and from roughly 1,300 subjects provided by 6 global collaborators.

A distance of 2 bases separates the germline ends of V and J, which lose 4 bases and 1 base respectively. As encoded in the germline V gene, CDR1 is SGHRS while CDR2 is YFSETQ. CDR3 length: 11 amino acids, cysteine to phenylalanine. The kept DNA is CDR3 alone, 33 bases in frame from the first base. Whole blood was collected in K2EDTA tubes by collaborating institutions according to the institutions' own protocols. For TCRbeta analysis, collaborator samples were shipped as frozen whole blood, as isolated PBMCs, or as DNA extracted from either sample type. What the research found in general, with its limitations: How much clinical and demographic metadata was included differed by source and by participant, and the metadata was provided uncurated.

The chain is encoded by TRBV5-1 joined to TRBJ1-1, with the D gene not clear enough to name. Sample: peripheral blood. The clonotype was recovered from a woman aged 55-70 years with acute or convalescent COVID-19. The CDR3 amino acid sequence is: CASSQNTEAFF. The bases are TGCGCCAGCAGCCAGAACACTGAAGCTTTCTTT. Beyond the CDR3, the reference TRBV5-1 and TRBJ1-1 genes provide the residues; the full variable domain reads: KAGVTQTPRYLIKTRGQQVTLSCSPISGHRSVSWYQQTPGQGLQFLFEYFSETQRNKGNFPGRFSGRQFSNSRSEMNVSTLELGDSALYLCASSQNTEAFFGQGTRLTVV.